This passage covers 28 T cell receptor beta chains from one sample sequenced in a study of blood T cell repertoires in COVID-19. The assay was immunoSEQ multiplex PCR, and TCRdb's table has in-frame clones only and misses some. The sample carries about 84,000 clones, roughly 72% recorded once. The sample comprised peripheral blood. Receptors originate from an older man with acute or convalescent COVID-19.

This clone was found once. V is TRBV7-9 and J is TRBJ2-1, with TRBD1 identical over 8 bases. The germline gives CDR1 SEHNR, CDR2 FQNEAQ (reference sequence). The CDR3 consists of 14 residues. The V and J ends lost 3 bases and 9 bases, in that order; junction bases with no gene match: 7. The CDR3 is CASSFGQGRSEQFF. The CDR3, as DNA: TGTGCCAGCAGCTTTGGACAGGGACGGAGTGAGCAGTTCTTC.

The V and J genes are TRBV30 and TRBJ2-5; 8 bases align to TRBD1. Germline CDR1 is GTSNPN and CDR2 is SVGIG (reference sequence). This CDR3 comprises 15 residues. With V trimmed by 4 bases and J by 5 bases, 12 bases remained unmatched. This CDR3 reads CAWKRGDRGSETQYF. The CDR3 DNA is TGTGCCTGGAAACGAGGAGACAGGGGTTCGGAGACCCAGTACTTC.

The genes are TRBV27 and TRBJ2-2; D is uncertain. From germline, CDR1 is MNHEY and CDR2 SMNVEV (reference sequence). The V and J ends lost 2 bases and 6 bases respectively, with 4 bases between them. The CDR3 has 12 residues. CDR3 residues: CASSLTAGELFF. Here the CDR3 DNA reads TGTGCCAGCAGTTTAACTGCCGGGGAGCTGTTTTTT.

The gene calls are TRBV24-1 and TRBJ1-5; 7 bases align to TRBD1. The CDR3 extends over 18 amino acids. Germline assignment: CDR1 KGHDR and CDR2 SFDVKD. Losses at the gene ends were 7 bases for V and 0 bases for J; bases not matched to a gene: 14. The CDR3: CATSQGGRSGYSNQPQHF. The CDR3 DNA is TGTGCCACCAGCCAAGGGGGCCGGTCGGGTTATAGCAATCAGCCCCAGCATTTT.

This clone was counted many times. This chain joins TRBV5-1 and TRBJ2-2; D ambiguous. The CDR3 covers 16 residues. V dropped 3 bases and J dropped 1 base, with 13 bases sitting between them. Germline CDR1 reads SGHRS; CDR2 reads YFSETQ. CDR3 protein: CASSSEDTRNTGELFF. The CDR3 DNA follows: TGCGCCAGCAGCTCTGAAGACACAAGGAACACCGGGGAGCTGTTTTTT.

J is TRBJ2-3 and V is TRBV5-1; 8 positions match TRBD2. Germline V CDR1 and CDR2: SGHRS, YFSETQ. The CDR3 is made up of 15 amino acids. Germline trimming cut 4 bases from V and 3 bases from J; bases unmatched to any gene: 7. The CDR3 here is CASSEERGRTDTQYF. The CDR3 region has the DNA TGCGCCAGCAGCGAGGAGCGGGGGAGGACAGATACGCAGTATTTT.

The chain links TRBV30 to TRBJ2-1; TRBD1 is a possible D gene (5 bases). Germline CDR1 is GTSNPN and CDR2 is SVGIG (reference sequence). This CDR3 comprises 12 residues. The V end lost 1 base, the J end lost 10 bases, and 11 bases lay between the germline ends. The DNA for the CDR3 is TGTGCCTGGAGTGATGGGGCTGGGGAGCAGTTCTTC. Amino acids: CAWSDGAGEQFF.

The CDR3 loop is CASSARIEYGYTF. The CDR3 DNA sequence: TGTGCCAGCAGTGCGCGGATCGAATATGGCTACACCTTC. This chain uses TRBV2 with TRBJ1-2; D is unclear. V was clipped by 4 bases and J by 5 bases, with 11 bases between them. This CDR3 region has 13 residues. Germline V gives CDR1 SNHLY, CDR2 FYNNEI.

The chain combines TRBV7-3 with TRBJ2-5, with a weak D call TRBD2 (5 bases). V was pared by 5 bases and J by 5 bases, with 12 bases between. The CDR3 extends over 13 amino acids. Germline CDR1 and CDR2: SGHTA and FQGTGA. The CDR3, as DNA: TGTGCCAGCAGCGGCAGGTGGAGGGAGACCCAGTACTTC. Translated: CASSGRWRETQYF.

The chain is built from TRBV5-1 and TRBJ2-3; the match to TRBD2 covers 8 bases. CDR3 length: 13 amino acids. V lost 0 bases, J lost 6 bases, and 0 bases stayed unmatched. The V gene's germline CDR1 is SGHRS and CDR2 YFSETQ. For the CDR3, the DNA is TGCGCCAGCAGCTTGGGACTAGCGGATACGCAGTATTTT. This sequence encodes CASSLGLADTQYF.

The V call is TRBV11-2, the J call TRBJ2-5; D remains unclear. Between the trimmed V and J ends, which lost 1 base and 2 bases, there was a span of 11 bases. Germline loops: CDR1 SGHAT, CDR2 FQNNGV. This CDR3 has 15 residues. CDR3 loop: CASSLGGKPQETQYF. The CDR3 DNA reads as TGTGCCAGCAGCTTAGGTGGCAAACCACAAGAGACCCAGTACTTC.

The chain joins TRBV29-1 to TRBJ1-1, with D possibly being TRBD1 (5 bases). Germline CDR1 reads SQVTM; CDR2 reads ANQGSEA. V lost 5 bases, J lost 4 bases, and 14 bases lay in between. CDR3 length: 13 amino acids. CDR3: CSVQGHLGTEAFF. The CDR3 region has the DNA TGCAGCGTTCAGGGCCATCTAGGCACTGAAGCTTTCTTT.

V is TRBV5-1 and J is TRBJ1-4; 11 bases line up with TRBD1. CDR1 SGHRS and CDR2 YFSETQ come from the germline V gene. The V and J ends lost 0 bases and 8 bases, in that order; junction bases with no gene match: 9. The CDR3 is 17 amino acids. The CDR3 DNA reads TGCGCCAGCAGCTTGGGGACAGGGGGCCCTGACCTCGAAAAACTGTTTTTT. Its protein is CASSLGTGGPDLEKLFF. The full variable domain, rest sourced from reference TRBV5-1 and TRBJ1-4, is KAGVTQTPRYLIKTRGQQVTLSCSPISGHRSVSWYQQTPGQGLQFLFEYFSETQRNKGNFPGRFSGRQFSNSRSEMNVSTLELGDSALYLCASSLGTGGPDLEKLFFGSGTQLSVL.

The gene calls are TRBV30 and TRBJ2-1; D is ambiguous. CDR1 GTSNPN and CDR2 SVGIG come from the germline V gene (reference sequence). Trimming removed 3 bases from V and 12 bases from J, with 12 bases in between. The CDR3 has 11 residues. CDR3 DNA: TGTGCCTGGAGAAAATTGGGCAGGCAGTTCTTC. Protein sequence: CAWRKLGRQFF.

The J gene is TRBJ2-3, the V gene TRBV28; 15 bases map to TRBD2. The CDR3 is 20 amino acids. Germline V gene sequence: CDR1 MDHEN, CDR2 SYDVKM. V trimming: 5 bases; J trimming: 6 bases; junction bases outside the gene matches: 18. For the CDR3, the DNA is TGTGCCAGCAGTGGACGGACTAGCGGGAGGGCCACCTTCCACCCGGATACGCAGTATTTT. The encoded protein is CASSGRTSGRATFHPDTQYF. Variable domain in full (rest from reference TRBV28 and TRBJ2-3): DVKVTQSSRYLVKRTGEKVFLECVQDMDHENMFWYRQDPGLGLRLIYFSYDVKMKEKGDIPEGYSVSREKKERFSLILESASTNQTSMYLCASSGRTSGRATFHPDTQYFGPGTRLTVL.

The chain uses TRBV28 and TRBJ1-2; D unresolved. The CDR3 covers 15 residues. Germline CDR1 and CDR2: MDHEN and SYDVKM. V was cut by 2 bases and J by 4 bases, with 14 bases left in between. The CDR3, as DNA: TGTGCCAGCAGTTTACTCGTCGGGAGCGTCTATGGCTACACCTTC. It translates to CASSLLVGSVYGYTF.

The gene calls are TRBV27 and TRBJ1-2; possible D gene TRBD1, 5 bases. The CDR3 runs 17 residues. Germline values: CDR1 MNHEY, CDR2 SMNVEV (reference sequence). The V and J ends lost 0 bases and 0 bases respectively, with 14 bases between them. The chain's CDR3 is CASSLSPPGGTNYGYTF. The CDR3 DNA sequence: TGTGCCAGCAGTTTATCCCCGCCTGGGGGGACTAACTATGGCTACACCTTC.

The chain is built from TRBV19 and TRBJ2-1, with D hard to call. Trimming shortened V by 9 bases and J by 0 bases, and 9 bases separated the two germline ends. The CDR3 is 13 amino acids. CDR1 LNHDA and CDR2 SQIVND come from the germline V gene (reference sequence). CDR3 protein: CASARSSYNEQFF. The CDR3 DNA follows: TGTGCCAGCGCTCGTAGCTCCTACAATGAGCAGTTCTTC. The full variable domain, completed using reference TRBV19 and TRBJ2-1, is DGGITQSPKYLFRKEGQNVTLSCEQNLNHDAMYWYRQDPGQGLRLIYYSQIVNDFQKGDIAEGYSVSREKKESFPLTVTSAQKNPTAFYLCASARSSYNEQFFGPGTRLTVL.

In its sample, this clone was seen a few times. The genes are TRBV28 and TRBJ1-5, with D hard to call. Germline V gene data show CDR1 as MDHEN and CDR2 as SYDVKM. The germline V and J ends were trimmed by 1 base and 0 bases, with 22 bases remaining between them. The CDR3 extends over 20 amino acids. CDR3 region: CASSLSLVGRSFNSNQPQHF. As DNA, the CDR3 is TGTGCCAGCAGTTTATCCCTCGTGGGCCGGTCCTTTAATAGCAATCAGCCCCAGCATTTT.

Written as DNA, the CDR3 is TGTGCCAGCAGCTCCACCCGGACTAGCGGGGGGGCAGAGTGGAATGAGCAGTTCTTC. It translates to CASSSTRTSGGAEWNEQFF. This chain links TRBV13 with TRBJ2-1, with 15 bases that match TRBD2. The CDR3 totals 19 residues. Germline CDR1 PRHDT, CDR2 FYEKMQ (reference sequence). Trimming took 4 bases from V and 7 from J; bases not matched to a gene: 14.

V usage is TRBV15 and J usage is TRBJ2-7; a possible D gene is TRBD1 (5 bases). The ends were cut back, 0 bases at V and 4 bases at J, with 7 bases in the middle. Germline-derived CDR1 and CDR2 are LNHNV and YYDKDF (reference sequence). The CDR3 has 13 amino acids. CDR3 loop: CATSRDRVYEQYF. The CDR3 coding sequence is TGTGCCACCAGCAGAGACAGGGTATACGAGCAGTACTTC.

J is TRBJ2-7 and V is TRBV28, with D possibly being TRBD1 (6 bases). This CDR3 contains 15 residues. V was pared by 5 bases and J by 4 bases, with 18 bases between. Germline V CDR1 and CDR2: MDHEN, SYDVKM. The CDR3 sequence is CASSPNTGMGYEQYF. The CDR3 DNA follows: TGTGCCAGCAGTCCTAATACAGGGATGGGGTACGAGCAGTACTTC.

The CDR3 DNA is TGTGCCAGCAGTGAAGGATCGTCGAGTAATCAGCCCCAGCATTTT. It codes for CASSEGSSSNQPQHF. J is TRBJ1-5 and V is TRBV6-1; D remains ambiguous. Per germline, CDR1 MNHNS and CDR2 SASEGT. V was shortened by 1 base and J by 4 bases, with 11 bases between the two germline ends. The CDR3 extends over 15 amino acids.

The V and J genes are TRBV5-1 and TRBJ2-1; TRBD2 matches at 11 bases. Germline CDR1 is SGHRS and CDR2 is YFSETQ. With 2 bases clipped from V and 10 bases from J, the junction kept 5 bases outside the gene matches. The CDR3 contains 14 residues. CDR3 bases: TGCGCCAGCAGCTTCGGGCTAGCGGGAGGAGAGCAGTTCTTC. This translates into CASSFGLAGGEQFF.

This clone was picked up a small number of times. V and J are TRBV7-8 and TRBJ1-2; 7 bases fit TRBD1. The V and J ends lost 1 base and 2 bases, in that order; junction bases with no gene match: 1. Germline loops: CDR1 SGHVS, CDR2 FQNEAQ. The CDR3 loop spans 14 amino acids. The CDR3 bases are TGTGCCAGCAGCTTAGGACAGGGAAACTATGGCTACACCTTC. This encodes CASSLGQGNYGYTF.

J is TRBJ1-1 and V is TRBV28; D is ambiguous. V was shortened by 6 bases and J by 2 bases, with 13 bases between the two germline ends. CDR1 and CDR2 (germline): MDHEN, SYDVKM. This CDR3 comprises 14 residues. The CDR3 loop reads CASRGGFSNTEAFF. The DNA for the CDR3 is TGTGCCAGCAGGGGAGGATTTAGTAACACTGAAGCTTTCTTT.

This clone was picked up many times. The V and J genes are TRBV4-1 and TRBJ2-3; 13 nucleotides line up with TRBD2. The CDR3 extends over 17 amino acids. The V segment lost 8 bases and the J segment 0 bases; nucleotides outside the gene matches: 8. Per germline, CDR1 MGHRA and CDR2 YSYEKL. The CDR3 region is CASRRTSGGRSTDTQYF. As DNA, the CDR3 is TGCGCCAGCCGCCGGACTAGCGGGGGCCGTAGCACAGATACGCAGTATTTT.

The genes are TRBV6-5 and TRBJ1-1, with a weak D call TRBD1 (6 bases). V was clipped by 2 bases and J by 2 bases, with 15 bases between them. CDR1 MNHEY and CDR2 SVGAGI come from the germline V gene. CDR3 length: 16 residues. The chain's CDR3 is CASSYGQHLSNTEAFF. The CDR3 bases are TGTGCCAGCAGTTACGGACAGCACCTCTCTAACACTGAAGCTTTCTTT.